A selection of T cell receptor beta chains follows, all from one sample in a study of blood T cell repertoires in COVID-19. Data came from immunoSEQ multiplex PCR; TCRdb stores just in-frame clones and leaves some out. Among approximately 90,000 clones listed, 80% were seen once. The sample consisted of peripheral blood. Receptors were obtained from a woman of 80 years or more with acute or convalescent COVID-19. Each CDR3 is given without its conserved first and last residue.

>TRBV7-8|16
ASSNRDRGTQGAYEQY
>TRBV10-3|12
AISEWDTRAEAF
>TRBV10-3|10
AISLEGTEAF
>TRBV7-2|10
ASGESRETQY
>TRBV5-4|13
ASSPVAGGSYEQY
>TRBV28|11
ASSGAGGETQY
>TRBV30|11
AWSRGNTDTQY
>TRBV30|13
AWSVSLAGVREQY
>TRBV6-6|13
ASSLRGLAGDTQY
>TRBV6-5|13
ASSTNRQGNTEAF
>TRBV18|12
ASSFYGDTGELF
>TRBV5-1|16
ASSLPPPAGVVYNEQF
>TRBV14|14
ASSQDLRQDNSPLH
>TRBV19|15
ASSTRTGRATNEKLF
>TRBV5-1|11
ASSHNGDGELF
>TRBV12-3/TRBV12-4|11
ASRAGQNTEAF
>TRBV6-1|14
ASSEVLAGSYNEQF
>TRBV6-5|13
ASSTRTGGTGELF
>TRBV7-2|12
ASSHQGLNTEAF
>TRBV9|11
ASSVVGSDTIY
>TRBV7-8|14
ASSSDRPGSNQPQH
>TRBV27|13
ASSFSWLAGETQY
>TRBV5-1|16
ASSLRRLAGAGGETQY
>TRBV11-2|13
ASSPGSTANEKLF
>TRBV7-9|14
ASSIEQTGLREKLF
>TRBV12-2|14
ASRLRVGQSLGEQY